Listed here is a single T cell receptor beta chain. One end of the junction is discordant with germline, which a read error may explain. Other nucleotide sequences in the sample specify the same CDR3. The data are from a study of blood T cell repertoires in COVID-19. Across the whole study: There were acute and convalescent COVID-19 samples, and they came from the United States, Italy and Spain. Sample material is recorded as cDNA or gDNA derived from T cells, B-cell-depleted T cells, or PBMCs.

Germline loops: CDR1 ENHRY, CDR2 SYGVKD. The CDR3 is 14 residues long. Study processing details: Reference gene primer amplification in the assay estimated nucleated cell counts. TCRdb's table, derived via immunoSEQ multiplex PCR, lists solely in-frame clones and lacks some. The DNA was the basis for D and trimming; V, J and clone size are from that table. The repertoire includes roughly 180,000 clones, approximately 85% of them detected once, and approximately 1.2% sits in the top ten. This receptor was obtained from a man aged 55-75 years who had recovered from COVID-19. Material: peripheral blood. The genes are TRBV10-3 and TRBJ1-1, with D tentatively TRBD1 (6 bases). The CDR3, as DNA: TGTGCCATCAGTGACCGGGACAAGAACACTGAAGCTTTTTTT. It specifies CAISDRDKNTEAFF.